These 5 T cell receptor beta chains were all obtained from the same sample, sequenced in a study of shared clonotypes between healthy human individuals. The protocol was immunoSEQ multiplex PCR, while the TCRdb copy is restricted to in-frame clones and leaves out a portion. Here the sample spans around 550,000 clones, 90% to 97% being singletons. Material for sequencing was naive CD4+ T cells sorted from blood. Documented subset: CD45RA+ positively selected. The receptors shown here come from a woman in her twenties or thirties in good health.

V and J are TRBV7-9 and TRBJ2-1; D might be TRBD2 (5 bases). CDR3 length: 17 residues. V lost 2 bases to trimming and J lost 1 base, with 15 bases between them. Per the germline V gene, CDR1 is SEHNR and CDR2 is FQNEAQ (reference sequence). The CDR3 sequence: CASSLSLARRSYNEQFF. The CDR3, as DNA: TGTGCCAGCAGCTTAAGTTTAGCGCGACGGTCCTACAATGAGCAGTTCTTC.

This chain links TRBV6-6 with TRBJ2-2, with 11 bases matching TRBD2. The CDR3 spans 16 residues. Trimming at V came to 3 bases and at J to 5 bases, leaving 5 bases not matched to a gene. Germline lookup yields CDR1 MNHNY and CDR2 SVGAGI (reference sequence). This chain's CDR3 is CASSYVAGGPTGELFF. CDR3 bases: TGTGCCAGCAGTTATGTAGCGGGAGGGCCAACCGGGGAGCTGTTTTTT.

V and J are TRBV28 and TRBJ2-1; D might be TRBD2 (6 bases). V dropped 7 bases and J dropped 7 bases, with 17 bases sitting between them. This CDR3 spans 14 amino acids. Germline V gene lookup returns CDR1 MDHEN and CDR2 SYDVKM. In nucleotides, the CDR3 is TGTGCCAGCATTAAAGGAGGGCCAAAAAATGAGCAGTTCTTC. The encoded protein is CASIKGGPKNEQFF.

The chain links TRBV5-1 to TRBJ2-7; D unclear. The V gene's germline CDR1 is SGHRS and CDR2 YFSETQ. This CDR3 comprises 14 residues. V dropped 4 bases and J dropped 0 bases, with 11 bases sitting between them. CDR3 sequence reads: CASSPSSSSYEQYF. The CDR3 nucleotides read TGCGCCAGCAGCCCATCATCAAGCTCCTACGAGCAGTACTTC.

This clone was observed a few times. This chain uses TRBV7-9 with TRBJ1-1; the D gene is possibly TRBD1 (6 bases). The CDR3 extends over 14 amino acids. Trimming left V 1 base short and J 8 bases short, with 14 bases between. Germline V gene lookup returns CDR1 SEHNR and CDR2 FQNEAQ (reference sequence). CDR3 loop: CASSLVLRQGEAFF. In nucleotides, the CDR3 is TGTGCCAGCAGCTTAGTTCTGCGGCAGGGGGAAGCTTTCTTT.